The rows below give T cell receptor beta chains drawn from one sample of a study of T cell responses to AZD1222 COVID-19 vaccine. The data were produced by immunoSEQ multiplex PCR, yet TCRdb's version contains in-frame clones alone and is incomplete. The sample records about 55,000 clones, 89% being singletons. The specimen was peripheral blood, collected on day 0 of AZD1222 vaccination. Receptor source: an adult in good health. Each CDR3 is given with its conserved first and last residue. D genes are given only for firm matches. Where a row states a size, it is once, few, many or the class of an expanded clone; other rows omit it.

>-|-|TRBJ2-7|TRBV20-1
CSASGNAYEQYF
TGCAGTGCTAGTGGTAATGCGTACGAGCAGTACTTC
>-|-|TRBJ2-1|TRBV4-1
CASSQPFGGGADEQFF
TGCGCCAGCAGCCAACCGTTCGGGGGAGGTGCGGATGAGCAGTTCTTC
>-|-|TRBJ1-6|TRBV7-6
CASSLGPAGPGSPLHF
TGTGCCAGCAGCTTGGGCCCCGCCGGGCCGGGGTCACCCCTCCACTTT
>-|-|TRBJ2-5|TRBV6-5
CASSIGGNQETQYF
TGTGCCAGCAGCATAGGCGGGAACCAAGAGACCCAGTACTTC
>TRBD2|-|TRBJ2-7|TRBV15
CATSQDSGGYEQYF
TGTGCCACCAGCCAGGACAGCGGGGGCTACGAGCAGTACTTC
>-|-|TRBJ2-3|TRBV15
CATSRDLEGTQYF
TGTGCCACCAGCAGAGATCTTGAAGGAACGCAGTATTTT
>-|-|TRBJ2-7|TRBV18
CASSPPSRDEQYF
TGTGCCAGCTCACCACCGTCTCGTGACGAGCAGTACTTC
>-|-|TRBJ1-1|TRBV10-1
CASSEYGLPKESGSAFF
TGCGCCAGCAGTGAGTATGGTCTGCCCAAAGAGTCCGGATCAGCTTTCTTT
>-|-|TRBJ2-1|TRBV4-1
CASSQDMRISYNEQFF
TGCGCCAGCAGCCAAGATATGCGCATCTCCTACAATGAGCAGTTCTTC
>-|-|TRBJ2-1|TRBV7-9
CASSWTPPYNEQFF
TGTGCCAGCAGCTGGACTCCACCCTACAATGAGCAGTTCTTC
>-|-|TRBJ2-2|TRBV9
CASSVISAGELFF
TGTGCCAGCAGCGTAATAAGCGCCGGGGAGCTGTTTTTT
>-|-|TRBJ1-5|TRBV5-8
CASSISFQPQHF
TGTGCCAGCAGCATATCATTTCAGCCCCAGCATTTT
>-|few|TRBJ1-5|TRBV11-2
CASSWAGSNQPQHF
TGTGCCAGCAGTTGGGCCGGGAGCAATCAGCCCCAGCATTTT
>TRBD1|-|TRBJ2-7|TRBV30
CAWKKAGTAYEQYF
TGTGCCTGGAAAAAAGCCGGGACAGCATACGAGCAGTACTTC
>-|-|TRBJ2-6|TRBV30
CAWDGSGANVLTF
TGTGCCTGGGACGGCTCTGGGGCCAACGTCCTGACTTTC
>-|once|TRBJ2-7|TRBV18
CASSPRSSPHEQYF
TGTGCCAGCTCACCACGGTCCTCCCCGCACGAGCAGTACTTC
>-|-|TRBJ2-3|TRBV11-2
CASSLGAATSTDTQYF
TGTGCCAGCAGCTTGGGAGCGGCCACTAGCACAGATACGCAGTATTTT
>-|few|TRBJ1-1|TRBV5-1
CASSANLRGPNTEAFF
TGCGCCAGCAGCGCCAACCTCAGGGGCCCGAACACTGAAGCTTTCTTT
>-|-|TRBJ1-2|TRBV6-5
CASGGGYGYTF
TGTGCCAGCGGGGGCGGCTATGGCTACACCTTC
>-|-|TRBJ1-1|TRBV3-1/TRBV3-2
CASSRRTKFTEAFF
TGTGCCAGCAGCCGGAGGACCAAATTCACTGAAGCTTTCTTT
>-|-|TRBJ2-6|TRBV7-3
CASSLFGANVLTF
TGTGCCAGCAGCTTATTCGGGGCCAACGTCCTGACTTTC
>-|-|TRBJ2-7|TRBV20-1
CSASRDSGSYEQYF
TGCAGTGCTAGTCGAGATAGCGGCTCCTACGAGCAGTACTTC
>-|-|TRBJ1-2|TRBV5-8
CASSFGQRRGYTF
TGTGCCAGCAGCTTTGGGCAACGTCGCGGCTACACCTTC
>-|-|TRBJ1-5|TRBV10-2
CASSENGGNQPQHF
TGCGCCAGCAGTGAGAACGGTGGCAATCAGCCCCAGCATTTT
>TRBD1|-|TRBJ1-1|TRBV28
CASSRDRVLSEAFF
TGTGCCAGCAGCCGGGACAGGGTCTTATCTGAAGCTTTCTTT
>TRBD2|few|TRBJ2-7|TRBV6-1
CASSDTPPVGLAGRSQYF
TGTGCCAGCAGTGATACCCCCCCCGTTGGTCTAGCGGGACGCTCCCAGTACTTC
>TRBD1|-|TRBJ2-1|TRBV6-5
CASSYYRGSEQFF
TGTGCCAGCAGTTACTACAGGGGGAGCGAGCAGTTCTTC
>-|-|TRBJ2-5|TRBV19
CASSQGFSETQYF
TGTGCCAGTAGTCAGGGTTTTTCAGAGACCCAGTACTTC
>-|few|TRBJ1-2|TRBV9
CASGQNYGYTF
TGTGCCAGCGGACAGAACTATGGCTACACCTTC
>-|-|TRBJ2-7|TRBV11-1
CASSSNSYEQYF
TGTGCCAGCAGCTCAAACTCCTACGAGCAGTACTTC
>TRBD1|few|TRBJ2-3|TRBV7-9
CASSLQGGTDTQYF
TGTGCCAGCAGCTTACAGGGGGGCACAGATACGCAGTATTTT
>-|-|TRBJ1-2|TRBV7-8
CASSLDLLGDNNYGYTF
TGTGCCAGCAGCTTAGACCTACTAGGAGATAATAACTATGGCTACACCTTC
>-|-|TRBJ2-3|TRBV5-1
CASSLAPEDTQYF
TGCGCCAGCAGCTTGGCTCCTGAAGATACGCAGTATTTT
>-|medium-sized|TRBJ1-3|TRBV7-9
CASSASGNTIYF
TGTGCCAGCAGCGCCTCTGGAAACACCATATATTTT
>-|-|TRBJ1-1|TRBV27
CASSPLGGTEAFF
TGTGCCAGCAGCCCCTTGGGTGGGACTGAAGCTTTCTTT
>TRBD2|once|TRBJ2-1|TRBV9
CASSASGRTPLNEQFF
TGTGCCAGCAGCGCCAGCGGGAGGACCCCTTTGAATGAGCAGTTCTTC
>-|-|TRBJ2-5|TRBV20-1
CSASTSSGEETQYF
TGCAGTGCTAGTACTAGCTCGGGAGAGGAGACCCAGTACTTC
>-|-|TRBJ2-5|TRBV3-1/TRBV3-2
CASTRGSIETQYF
TGTGCCAGCACCCGGGGTAGCATAGAGACCCAGTACTTC
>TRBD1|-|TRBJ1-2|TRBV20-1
CSASGTGGYTF
TGCAGTGCTAGTGGGACAGGTGGCTACACCTTC
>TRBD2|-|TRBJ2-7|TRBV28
CASRGSGALMEQYF
TGTGCCAGCAGGGGCAGCGGGGCACTTATGGAGCAGTACTTC
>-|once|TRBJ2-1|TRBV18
CASSFKSYGRGGVNEQFF
TGTGCCAGCTCATTCAAAAGTTACGGGAGAGGCGGGGTGAATGAGCAGTTCTTC
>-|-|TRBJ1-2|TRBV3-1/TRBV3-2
CASSLGTDYGYTF
TGTGCCAGCAGCCTTGGGACGGACTATGGCTACACCTTC
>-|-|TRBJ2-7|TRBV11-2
CASSATRTAAYEQYF
TGTGCCAGCAGCGCAACCAGGACAGCCGCCTACGAGCAGTACTTC
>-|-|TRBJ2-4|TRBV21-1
CASSKPGPPLAKNIQYF
TGTGCCAGCAGCAAACCGGGCCCACCCCTAGCCAAAAACATTCAGTACTTC
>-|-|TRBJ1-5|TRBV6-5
CASLESNSNQPQHF
TGTGCCAGCCTGGAAAGCAATAGCAATCAGCCCCAGCATTTT
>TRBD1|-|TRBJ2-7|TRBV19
CATKGQAWTQHEQYF
TGTGCCACCAAAGGACAGGCCTGGACCCAGCACGAGCAGTACTTC